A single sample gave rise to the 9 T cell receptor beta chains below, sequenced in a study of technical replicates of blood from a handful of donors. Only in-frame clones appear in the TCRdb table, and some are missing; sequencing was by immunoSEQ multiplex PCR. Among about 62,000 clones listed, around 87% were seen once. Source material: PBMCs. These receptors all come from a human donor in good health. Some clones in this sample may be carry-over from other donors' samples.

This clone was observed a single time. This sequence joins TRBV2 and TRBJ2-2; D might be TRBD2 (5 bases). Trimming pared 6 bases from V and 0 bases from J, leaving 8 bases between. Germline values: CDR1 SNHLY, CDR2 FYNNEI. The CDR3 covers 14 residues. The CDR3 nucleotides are TGTGCCAGCAGGGGCGGGCCGAACACCGGGGAGCTGTTTTTT. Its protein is CASRGGPNTGELFF.

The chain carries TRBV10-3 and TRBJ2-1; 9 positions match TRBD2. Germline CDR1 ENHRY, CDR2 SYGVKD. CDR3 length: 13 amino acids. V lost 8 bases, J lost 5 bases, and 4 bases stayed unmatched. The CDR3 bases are TGTGCCATCCGACTAGCGGAGGACAATGAGCAGTTCTTC. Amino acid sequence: CAIRLAEDNEQFF.

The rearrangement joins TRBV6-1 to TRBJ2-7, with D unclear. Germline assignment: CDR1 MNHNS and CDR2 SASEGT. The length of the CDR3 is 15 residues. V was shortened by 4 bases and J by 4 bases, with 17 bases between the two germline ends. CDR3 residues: CASSVADSFSYEQYF. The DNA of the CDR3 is TGTGCCAGCAGTGTAGCTGATTCGTTTAGTTACGAGCAGTACTTC.

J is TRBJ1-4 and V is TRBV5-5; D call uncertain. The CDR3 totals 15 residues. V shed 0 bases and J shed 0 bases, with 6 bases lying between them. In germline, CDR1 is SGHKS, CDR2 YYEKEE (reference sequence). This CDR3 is CASSLDISTNEKLFF. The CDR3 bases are TGTGCCAGCAGCTTGGACATCTCAACTAATGAAAAACTGTTTTTT.

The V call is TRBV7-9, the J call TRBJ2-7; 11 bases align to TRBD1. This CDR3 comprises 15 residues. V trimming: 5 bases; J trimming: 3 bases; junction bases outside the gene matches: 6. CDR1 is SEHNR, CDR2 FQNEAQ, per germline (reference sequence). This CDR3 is CASSRGQGVDYEQYF. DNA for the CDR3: TGTGCCAGCAGCCGGGGACAGGGGGTAGACTACGAGCAGTACTTC.

The CDR3 reads CASSPTGTFNTGELFF. Here the CDR3 DNA reads TGTGCCAGCAGCCCCACCGGGACTTTCAACACCGGGGAGCTGTTTTTT. The chain is built from TRBV11-3 and TRBJ2-2; weak D call: TRBD2 (6 bases). CDR1 and CDR2 (germline): SGHNT, YENEEA. The CDR3 consists of 16 residues. The ends were cut back, 5 bases at V and 2 bases at J, with 15 bases in the middle. Full variable domain (missing parts from reference TRBV11-3 and TRBJ2-2): EAGVVQSPRYKIIEKKQPVAFWCNPISGHNTLYWYLQNLGQGPELLIRYENEEAVDDSQLPKDRFSAERLKGVDSTLKIQPAELGDSAVYLCASSPTGTFNTGELFFGEGSRLTVL.

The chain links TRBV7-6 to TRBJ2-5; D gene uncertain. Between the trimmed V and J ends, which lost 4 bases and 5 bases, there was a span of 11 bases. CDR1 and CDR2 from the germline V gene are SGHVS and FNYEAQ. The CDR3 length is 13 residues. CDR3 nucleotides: TGTGCCAGCAGCTCAACTAATTCGGAGACCCAGTACTTC. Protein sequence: CASSSTNSETQYF.

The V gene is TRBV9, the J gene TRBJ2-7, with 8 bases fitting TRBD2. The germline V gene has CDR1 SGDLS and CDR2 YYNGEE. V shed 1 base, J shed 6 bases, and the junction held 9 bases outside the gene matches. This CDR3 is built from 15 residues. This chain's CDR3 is CASSVSPGGVLEQYF. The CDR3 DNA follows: TGTGCCAGCAGCGTATCCCCGGGGGGGGTTCTCGAGCAGTACTTC.

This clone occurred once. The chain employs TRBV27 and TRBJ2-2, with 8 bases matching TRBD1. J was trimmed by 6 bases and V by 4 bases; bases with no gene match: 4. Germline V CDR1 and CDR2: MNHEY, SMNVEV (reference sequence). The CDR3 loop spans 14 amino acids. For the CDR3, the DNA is TGTGCCAGCAGTTCATCCAGGGGGCCCGGGGAGCTGTTTTTT. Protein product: CASSSSRGPGELFF.